This T cell receptor beta chain was obtained from a study of blood T cells in healthy people across ages. At the level of the study: About one barcoded TCR beta cDNA was captured per two T cells.

Between the trimmed V and J ends, which lost 0 bases and 7 bases, there was a span of 14 bases. CDR1 SQVTM and CDR2 ANQGSEA come from the germline V gene. This CDR3 has 14 residues. Through a sample-barcoded 5' primer and a J-beta primer mix, a second PCR was run for about 7 to 12 cycles. TCRdb fed the 5' RACE reads into MiXCR, producing one record per CDR3 protein. The table shows more than 1.4 million distinct CDR3 sequences, with around 39% occurring only once. This receptor was obtained from a woman between 18 and 29 years old in good health. The genes are TRBV29-1 and TRBJ2-3; D perhaps matches TRBD1 (6 bases). The sequencing input was blood. Here the CDR3 reads CSVEEGQRQNTQYF. In nucleotides, the CDR3 is TGCAGCGTTGAAGAAGGACAGAGACAAAATACGCAGTATTTT.